The following is a T cell receptor (beta chain) sequence with its context. Methods used by the authors: Cell counts per sample came from amplifying reference gene primers. Here immunoSEQ multiplex PCR was the method, and the copy in TCRdb shows in-frame clones only, minus some. The V and J calls and clone size are taken from that table; D and trimming were inferred from the DNA. The profile covers about 220,000 clones, with 82% appearing a single time and about 3.3% taken by the ten largest. The data originate from a study of blood T cell repertoires in COVID-19. Turning to the study itself: Donors in the United States, Italy and Spain gave samples during acute or convalescent COVID-19.

This CDR3 has 14 amino acids. Trimming stripped 1 base from V and 5 bases from J, with 12 bases between. The germline CDR1 and CDR2 sequences are SGHDT and YYEEEE. Cohort placement rested on clinical history that participants reported themselves. In Cohort 3, a recovered donor had either two negative PCRs, clearance, or symptom resolution. The chain links TRBV5-6 to TRBJ1-2; D may be TRBD1 (5 bases). This clonotype originated in a woman in her sixties or seventies who had recovered from COVID-19. Sequenced input: PBMCs or T cells enriched from blood (not recorded which). Here the CDR3 reads CASSLKAGIYGYTF. CDR3 nucleotide sequence: TGTGCCAGCAGCTTGAAAGCAGGGATATATGGCTACACCTTC.